This TCR beta chain originates from a study of shared T cell receptors in the human thymus. Some clones are missing from TCRdb's copy, which holds only in-frame ones; the method was immunoSEQ multiplex PCR. Among 550,000 to 800,000 clones, approximately 83% were seen once, and the ten largest hold roughly 0.01%. The same sample was also studied in work on human thymus T cells. That work states: Resections from corrective heart surgery provided thymus tissue. Repertoires sampled from thymus and blood appeared biased in V and J gene usage.

Material for sequencing was thymocytes. The receptor comes from a girl less than two years old with a congenital heart defect.

This CDR3 is CASSPRTGTEAFF. The CDR3 DNA reads TGTGCCAGCAGTCCGAGGACAGGGACTGAAGCTTTCTTT. The genes are TRBV27 and TRBJ1-1; the match to TRBD1 covers 8 bases. This CDR3 is 13 amino acids long. V trimming: 5 bases; J trimming: 5 bases; junction bases outside the gene matches: 4. Germline CDR1 MNHEY, CDR2 SMNVEV (reference sequence).